This record covers a single T cell receptor beta chain. Antigen unknown. Primers for the PCR totalled 60 Vbeta and 13 Jbeta. Repertoires were generated with immunoSEQ multiplex PCR, while TCRdb's copy carries only in-frame clones and drops some. Of about 67,000 clones in the sample, 68% were seen once. This sample was included in a study of cytomegalovirus exposure and HLA in healthy donors. Whole-study results and caveats: Among CMV-associated TCR beta chains, most appeared HLA-restricted in a later analysis. The study put 150 to 200 TCR beta chains on its list as cytomegalovirus-associated. In a later analysis, TCR beta V- and J-gene trimming was associated with a missense DCLRE1C variant.

The sequenced sample was PBMCs. This TCR was sampled from a woman aged 30 to 39 in good health and CMV-seronegative.

This chain's CDR3 is CASSEERDTDTQYF. The CDR3 DNA sequence: TGTGCCAGCAGTGAAGAGCGGGACACAGATACGCAGTATTTT. V gene TRBV6-1 combines with J gene TRBJ2-3, with TRBD2 matching 7 bases. This CDR3 has 14 residues. The V and J ends lost 1 base and 2 bases, in that order; junction bases with no gene match: 0. Germline V gene sequence: CDR1 MNHNS, CDR2 SASEGT.